Each of the 7 T cell receptor beta chains below was sequenced from the same sample in a study of PD-1 blockade in classical Hodgkin lymphoma. As for time point: cycle 4 day 1 (C4D1), after more than five weeks of nivolumab. Every patient was affected by relapse after autologous stem cell transplantation, while exposure to brentuximab vedotin was not uniform. Repertoires were generated with immunoSEQ multiplex PCR, while TCRdb's copy carries only in-frame clones and drops some. The sample holds 20,000 or so clones, around 80% seen once. Sequenced material: peripheral blood mononuclear cells (PBMCs), taken before the fourth cycle of nivolumab. All receptors derive from a human donor with classical Hodgkin lymphoma.

The chain couples TRBV5-1 to TRBJ2-6, with 7 nucleotides matching TRBD1. The germline V gene has CDR1 SGHRS and CDR2 YFSETQ. This CDR3 comprises 15 residues. V lost 4 bases and J lost 2; bases outside the gene matches: 3. The CDR3 DNA follows: TGCGCCAGCAGCCATGACAGGGCTGGGGCCAACGTCCTGACTTTC. Protein sequence: CASSHDRAGANVLTF.

This chain links TRBV28 with TRBJ1-6; TRBD1 matches at 7 bases. Germline V gene data show CDR1 as MDHEN and CDR2 as SYDVKM. This CDR3 is 15 amino acids long. The ends lost 2 bases at V and 7 bases at J; junction bases unmatched: 5. The CDR3 nucleotides read TGTGCCAGCAGTTTACCGACAGGGATAAATTCACCCCTCCACTTT. This codes for CASSLPTGINSPLHF.

The rearrangement links TRBV4-3 to TRBJ1-2; a possible D gene is TRBD1 (5 bases). V was shortened by 1 base and J by 5 bases, with 17 bases between the two germline ends. Per the germline V gene, CDR1 is LGHNA and CDR2 is YSLEER. This CDR3 is built from 16 residues. The CDR3 DNA reads as TGCGCCAGCAGCCAAGTGGCCGAGGGGTCGTTATATGGCTACACCTTC. This gives the protein CASSQVAEGSLYGYTF.

The chain links TRBV27 to TRBJ1-2; D unresolved. In germline, CDR1 is MNHEY, CDR2 SMNVEV (reference sequence). V lost 2 bases and J 4 bases, leaving 11 bases between the germline ends. This CDR3 comprises 14 residues. CDR3 nucleotides: TGTGCCAGCAGTTTAAGCGGCAGCGTCTATGGCTACACCTTC. Translated: CASSLSGSVYGYTF.

The gene calls are TRBV6-5 and TRBJ1-2; the D is unclear. CDR1 and CDR2 (germline): MNHEY, SVGAGI. V was cut by 2 bases and J by 2 bases, with 3 bases left in between. The CDR3 has 12 residues. The CDR3 sequence: CASSYANYGYTF. Here the CDR3 DNA reads TGTGCCAGCAGTTACGCCAACTATGGCTACACCTTC.

The chain is built from TRBV9 and TRBJ1-2; maybe TRBD1 (5 bases). The CDR3 is 12 amino acids. CDR1 is SGDLS, CDR2 YYNGEE, per germline. V dropped 2 bases and J dropped 6 bases, with 8 bases sitting between them. The CDR3 is CASSVQGDGYTF. The CDR3 region has the DNA TGTGCCAGCAGCGTCCAGGGAGATGGCTACACCTTC.

The gene calls are TRBV15 and TRBJ1-4, with a tentative D call TRBD1 (5 bases). V lost 6 bases and J 8 bases, leaving 16 bases between the germline ends. There are 14 residues in the CDR3. CDR1 and CDR2 from the germline V gene are LNHNV and YYDKDF (reference sequence). The CDR3 here is CATSEGQGEEKLFF. The CDR3 DNA reads as TGTGCCACCAGTGAGGGGCAGGGAGAAGAAAAACTGTTTTTT.